The 32 T cell receptor beta chains in this list originate from one sample, sequenced in a study of T cell clonality in common variable immunodeficiency. The table came from immunoSEQ multiplex PCR; TCRdb's copy has only in-frame clones and leaves some out. This sample has tens of thousands of clones, each found more than once. The sequenced material came from peripheral blood mononuclear cells. All receptors come from a person between 18 and 75 years old in good health.

The sample holds many counts of this clone. The read gets to within 3 residues of the CDR3 end, and the germline J gene fills in the rest. This chain joins TRBV18 and TRBJ2-7; no clear D. The CDR3 runs 12 residues. Looked up from germline, CDR1 is KGHSH and CDR2 is LQKENI. The V end was cut by 6 bases, the J end by 2 bases, with 8 bases between. The CDR3 is CASSISPYEQYF. Incomplete CDR3 DNA: TGTGCCAGCTCGATCAGTCCCTACGAG.

This clone was recorded many times. The sequenced fragment ends 3 residues before the CDR3 boundary, so the rest is inferred from the germline J gene. The chain joins TRBV6-2 or TRBV6-3 to TRBJ2-5; no clear D gene. CDR3 length: 13 amino acids. V was cut by 2 bases and J by 5 bases, with 9 bases left in between. Germline V gene data show CDR1 as MNHEY and CDR2 as SVGEGT. Here the CDR3 reads CASSYPTWETQYF. CDR3 bases read: TGTGCCAGCAGTTACCCCACATGGGAGACC.

This clone was counted at least ten times. The missing CDR3 end, 3 residues past where the read stops, is filled in from the germline J gene. This chain links TRBV20-1 with TRBJ2-7; D uncertain. CDR1 DFQATT and CDR2 SNEGSKA come from the germline V gene (reference sequence). The CDR3 is 12 residues long. The V gene lost 3 bases and the J gene lost 1 base, with 7 bases spanning the gap. CDR3 sequence reads: CSARVDSYEQYF. The CDR3 DNA, read in part, is TGCAGTGCTAGGGTAGATTCCTACGAG.

This clone has only a few counts. The read gets to within 3 residues of the CDR3 end, and the germline J gene fills in the rest. The chain uses TRBV11-3 and TRBJ1-1; D ambiguous. Looked up from germline, CDR1 is SGHNT and CDR2 is YENEEA. The CDR3 contains 13 residues. V dropped 5 bases and J dropped 1 base, with 8 bases sitting between them. CDR3 region: CASSRQWNTEAFF. The DNA read from the CDR3 is TGTGCCAGCAGCCGACAATGGAACACTGAA.

This clone was found many times. The read comes to an end 3 residues before the CDR3 does, leaving the germline J gene to fill in the end. The genes are TRBV2 and TRBJ2-5; TRBD2 aligns across 7 bases. This CDR3 is 12 amino acids long. Germline trimming cut 8 bases from V and 4 bases from J; bases unmatched to any gene: 4. CDR1 SNHLY and CDR2 FYNNEI come from the germline V gene. The CDR3 region is CASGGGLETQYF. Incomplete CDR3 DNA: TGTGCCAGCGGGGGGGGTTTAGAGACC. The variable domain in full, completed from reference TRBV2 and TRBJ2-5, reads EPEVTQTPSHQVTQMGQEVILRCVPISNHLYFYWYRQILGQKVEFLVSFYNNEISEKSEIFDDQFSVERPDGSNFTLKIRSTKLEDSAMYFCASGGGLETQYFGPGTRLLVL.

This clone came up many times. Read data end 3 residues before the CDR3 end; the end is taken from the germline J gene. The rearrangement uses TRBV6-4 and TRBJ2-3, with D uncertain. Trimming left V 1 base short and J 6 bases short, with 8 bases between. Germline CDR1 and CDR2: MRHNA and SNTAGT. CDR3 length equals 13 residues. CDR3 region: CASSDLPSDTQYF. The sequenced part of the CDR3 DNA is TGTGCCAGCAGTGACTTGCCTAGTGATACG.

This clone came up many times. The CDR3 end falls 3 residues outside the read, so it is completed with the germline J gene. The J gene is TRBJ2-2, the V gene TRBV7-9; 8 bases agree with TRBD2. CDR1 and CDR2 from the germline V gene are SEHNR and FQNEAQ (reference sequence). The J segment lost 2 bases and the V segment lost 6 bases, leaving 5 bases of the junction unmatched. The CDR3 runs 15 residues. The covered CDR3 bases are TGTGCCAGCAGATCATTAGCGGGAAACACCGGGGAG. Its translation: CASRSLAGNTGE. In full, the CDR3 reads CASRSLAGNTGELFF.

This clone was observed a handful of times. The CDR3 end falls 3 residues outside the read, so it is completed with the germline J gene. The chain uses TRBV7-2 and TRBJ2-1; 9 bases agree with TRBD2. With V trimmed by 4 bases and J by 6 bases, 7 bases remained unmatched. The length of the CDR3 is 15 residues. CDR1 and CDR2 (germline): SGHTA, FQGNSA. The covered CDR3 bases are TGTGCCAGCAGCTCTTATACTAGCGGGTTCAATGAG. Translation gives CASSSYTSGFNE. The complete CDR3 reads CASSSYTSGFNEQFF.

This clone was observed at least ten times. Read sequence stops 3 residues before the CDR3 end, and the germline J gene provides the missing end. The V call is TRBV19, the J call TRBJ2-1, with a weak D call TRBD1 (5 bases). Trimming cost V 6 bases and J 3 bases, with 12 bases left between them. CDR3 length: 14 residues. CDR1 and CDR2 (germline): LNHDA, SQIVND (reference sequence). CDR3 bases read: TGTGCCAGTAGCGACAGCCTACACTACAATGAG. Its protein product is CASSDSLHYNE. The CDR3 as a whole reads CASSDSLHYNEQFF. Full variable domain (missing parts from reference TRBV19 and TRBJ2-1): DGGITQSPKYLFRKEGQNVTLSCEQNLNHDAMYWYRQDPGQGLRLIYYSQIVNDFQKGDIAEGYSVSREKKESFPLTVTSAQKNPTAFYLCASSDSLHYNEQFFGPGTRLTVL.

This clone was recorded at least ten times. Coverage ceases 3 residues before the CDR3 finishes, and the germline J gene fills in the end. The chain recombines TRBV20-1 with TRBJ2-5; possibly TRBD2 for D (6 bases). V dropped 5 bases and J dropped 5 bases, with 12 bases sitting between them. Germline assignment: CDR1 DFQATT and CDR2 SNEGSKA (reference sequence). This CDR3 is built from 12 residues. The covered CDR3 bases are TGCAGTGCTTGGCTAGCGAGTGAGACC. Encoded protein: CSAWLASET. The whole CDR3 protein reads CSAWLASETQYF.

This clone was recorded many times. The CDR3 goes on 3 residues after the read ends, and that part is filled in from the germline J gene. The V gene is TRBV10-3, the J gene TRBJ1-1; 9 bases align to TRBD1. CDR3 length: 13 residues. In germline, CDR1 is ENHRY, CDR2 SYGVKD. V lost 8 bases and J lost 3; bases outside the gene matches: 4. CDR3 bases read: TGTGCCATCGCCTGGGACAGGGACACTGAA. This codes for CAIAWDRDTE. The whole CDR3 protein is CAIAWDRDTEAFF.

The part of the CDR3 DNA that was read is TGTGCCAGTAGTATGGAGGAAGTCAGCGGGAGCTACAATGAG. Translating it yields CASSMEEVSGSYNE. The whole CDR3 sequence reads CASSMEEVSGSYNEQFF. J is TRBJ2-1 and V is TRBV19; 8 bases fit TRBD2. From the germline J gene comes the end of the CDR3, since the read stops 3 residues before it. The CDR3 extends over 17 amino acids. J gave up 3 bases and V 3 bases, and 10 bases lay outside the gene matches. Germline V gene sequence: CDR1 LNHDA, CDR2 SQIVND (reference sequence). Full variable domain (missing parts from reference TRBV19 and TRBJ2-1): DGGITQSPKYLFRKEGQNVTLSCEQNLNHDAMYWYRQDPGQGLRLIYYSQIVNDFQKGDIAEGYSVSREKKESFPLTVTSAQKNPTAFYLCASSMEEVSGSYNEQFFGPGTRLTVL.

This clone was recorded at least ten times. The CDR3 extends 3 residues past the end of the read, so its final part is completed from the germline J gene. The sample holds other DNA sequences that translate to the same CDR3. The gene calls are TRBV7-2 and TRBJ2-3; possible D gene TRBD2, 6 bases. The V end was cut by 1 base, the J end by 5 bases, with 7 bases between. This CDR3 region has 13 residues. The germline V gene has CDR1 SGHTA and CDR2 FQGNSA. The part of the CDR3 DNA that was read is TGTGCCAGCAGCTTAGGGCGGGGAGATACG. It is translated as CASSLGRGDT. The full CDR3 is CASSLGRGDTQYF. Supplemented by reference TRBV7-2 and TRBJ2-3, the full variable domain reads GAGVSQSPSNKVTEKGKDVELRCDPISGHTALYWYRQSLGQGLEFLIYFQGNSAPDKSGLPSDRFSAERTGGSVSTLTIQRTQQEDSAVYLCASSLGRGDTQYFGPGTRLTVL.

This clone occurred many times. With the read ending 3 residues before the CDR3 end, the germline J gene is used to fill in that end. The V and J genes are TRBV20-1 and TRBJ2-2; 15 nucleotides line up with TRBD2. The CDR3 totals 17 residues. With V trimmed by 6 bases and J by 3 bases, 8 bases remained unmatched. The V gene's germline CDR1 is DFQATT and CDR2 SNEGSKA (reference sequence). This CDR3 reads CSARVGLAGGYTGELFF. Partial CDR3 DNA: TGCAGTGCAAGGGTGGGACTAGCGGGAGGATACACCGGGGAG.

This clone has a count of ten or more. The sequence runs out 3 residues before the end of the CDR3; the remainder is reconstructed from the germline J gene. The V and J genes are TRBV14 and TRBJ1-1; possible D gene TRBD1, 6 bases. Trimming pared 3 bases from V and 6 bases from J, leaving 14 bases between. Germline-derived CDR1 and CDR2 are SGHDN and FVKESK. The CDR3 sequence is 14 residues long. The covered CDR3 bases are TGTGCCAGCAGCCACACACAGGGAGTCGCTGAA. This gives the protein CASSHTQGVAE. The CDR3, in full, reads CASSHTQGVAEAFF.

Ten or more counts support this clone. The CDR3 end lies 3 residues beyond the end of the read and is filled in from the germline J gene. The chain uses TRBV20-1 and TRBJ2-1; 7 bases line up with TRBD2. The CDR3 consists of 13 residues. Germline V gene data show CDR1 as DFQATT and CDR2 as SNEGSKA (reference sequence). With 2 bases clipped from V and 7 bases from J, the junction kept 5 bases outside the gene matches. The CDR3 DNA, read in part, is TGCAGTGCTAGACAATTTAGCGGGAATGAG. Translating gives CSARQFSGNE. Given in full, the CDR3 is CSARQFSGNEQFF.

This clone was observed many times. The DNA ends 3 residues before the CDR3 does, and the rest of the CDR3 is filled in from the germline J gene. The chain joins TRBV5-1 to TRBJ1-4; no definite D call. Trimming left V 0 bases short and J 5 bases short, with 8 bases between. CDR3 size: 14 residues. The germline CDR1 and CDR2 sequences are SGHRS and YFSETQ. Incomplete CDR3 DNA: TGCGCCAGCAGCTTGGCGGCACAGAATGAAAAA. It codes for CASSLAAQNEK. The CDR3 reads in full as CASSLAAQNEKLFF.

This clone appeared many times. The sequenced fragment ends 3 residues before the CDR3 boundary, so the rest is inferred from the germline J gene. The V call is TRBV20-1, the J call TRBJ2-5; 16 nucleotides line up with TRBD2. V lost 3 bases to trimming and J lost 4 bases; unmatched junction nucleotides: 11. This CDR3 comprises 18 residues. The germline V gene encodes CDR1 DFQATT and CDR2 SNEGSKA (reference sequence). This chain's CDR3 is CSASLKGLAGGLGETQYF. CDR3 DNA (partial): TGCAGTGCTAGCCTAAAGGGACTAGCGGGAGGGCTCGGAGAGACC.

This clone was detected many times. The read gets to within 3 residues of the CDR3 end, and the germline J gene fills in the rest. The genes are TRBV5-1 and TRBJ1-4, with 7 bases that match TRBD1. Per germline, CDR1 SGHRS and CDR2 YFSETQ. The CDR3 is 15 amino acids. Trimming at V came to 5 bases and at J to 2 bases, leaving 6 bases not matched to a gene. The CDR3 spells CASRVSGGTNEKLFF. The CDR3 DNA, read in part, is TGCGCCAGCAGAGTCTCAGGGGGGACTAATGAAAAA. The full variable domain, completed using reference TRBV5-1 and TRBJ1-4, is KAGVTQTPRYLIKTRGQQVTLSCSPISGHRSVSWYQQTPGQGLQFLFEYFSETQRNKGNFPGRFSGRQFSNSRSEMNVSTLELGDSALYLCASRVSGGTNEKLFFGSGTQLSVL.

This clone was seen many times. The read halts 3 residues ahead of the CDR3 end, with the missing end drawn from the germline J gene. The chain couples TRBV6-2 or TRBV6-3 to TRBJ2-1; 12 nucleotides match TRBD2. This CDR3 is 15 amino acids long. The V gene end was trimmed by 6 bases and the J gene end by 8 bases; junction bases not matched to a gene: 8. The germline V gene has CDR1 MNHEY and CDR2 SVGEGT. The chain's CDR3 is CASSRGRTSGDEQFF. The covered CDR3 bases are TGTGCCAGCAGCCGTGGACGGACTAGCGGGGATGAG.

This clone was detected many times. The sequenced fragment ends 3 residues before the CDR3 boundary, so the rest is inferred from the germline J gene. V and J are TRBV20-1 and TRBJ2-7, with D possibly matching TRBD1 (6 bases). The germline V gene encodes CDR1 DFQATT and CDR2 SNEGSKA (reference sequence). This CDR3 is 13 amino acids long. Trimming left V 6 bases short and J 3 bases short, with 15 bases between. CDR3 loop: CSAHRTGFYEQYF. Partial CDR3 DNA: TGCAGTGCCCATCGTACAGGGTTCTACGAG.

At least ten counts were recorded for this clone. The read gets to within 3 residues of the CDR3 end, and the germline J gene fills in the rest. The V call is TRBV27, the J call TRBJ2-2, with 12 bases that match TRBD2. The V and J ends lost 0 bases and 5 bases, in that order; junction bases with no gene match: 13. This CDR3 contains 20 residues. Germline V CDR1 and CDR2: MNHEY, SMNVEV (reference sequence). The CDR3: CASSLSPTSGRRRGTGELFF. CDR3 DNA (partial): TGTGCCAGCAGTTTATCGCCGACTAGCGGGAGACGGCGGGGGACCGGGGAG.

This clone was seen ten or more times. The read falls 3 residues short of the CDR3 end, and the missing part is taken from the germline J gene. The chain combines TRBV10-3 with TRBJ1-2; D perhaps matches TRBD1 (5 bases). This CDR3 has 15 residues. In germline, CDR1 is ENHRY, CDR2 SYGVKD. This CDR3 is CAISESEGITVGYTF. CDR3 DNA, as far as it was read: TGTGCCATCAGTGAGTCAGAGGGGATTACAGTCGGC.

This clone was observed many times. Read sequence stops 3 residues before the CDR3 end, and the germline J gene provides the missing end. This chain uses TRBV20-1 with TRBJ2-5; 8 bases agree with TRBD2. V dropped 3 bases and J dropped 2; count of bases not matched to a gene: 2. The CDR3 length is 13 residues. Germline V gene lookup returns CDR1 DFQATT and CDR2 SNEGSKA (reference sequence). This CDR3 is CSASRGGQETQYF. The CDR3 DNA, read in part, is TGCAGTGCTAGCCGGGGGGGACAAGAGACC.

This clone was counted ten times or more. The CDR3 end lies 3 residues beyond the end of the read and is filled in from the germline J gene. The rearrangement links TRBV20-1 to TRBJ2-3; 7 bases fit TRBD2. This CDR3 is 15 amino acids long. Losses at the gene ends were 6 bases for V and 2 bases for J; bases not matched to a gene: 11. Per the germline V gene, CDR1 is DFQATT and CDR2 is SNEGSKA (reference sequence). The CDR3 bases that were read are TGCAGTGCCCCAATGGGGGGGAGGGCCACAGATACG. This gives the protein CSAPMGGRATDT. The entire CDR3 protein is CSAPMGGRATDTQYF.

This clone was seen many times. The missing CDR3 end, 3 residues past where the read stops, is filled in from the germline J gene. V gene TRBV18 combines with J gene TRBJ1-2; 8 positions agree with TRBD1. Per germline, CDR1 KGHSH and CDR2 LQKENI. The CDR3 extends over 14 amino acids. The CDR3 loop reads CASSPGQGHMGYTF. The part of the CDR3 DNA that was read is TGTGCCAGCTCACCTGGACAGGGCCATATGGGC.

This clone was seen repeatedly, ten times or more. From the germline J gene comes the end of the CDR3, since the read stops 3 residues before it. This chain links TRBV6-2 or TRBV6-3 with TRBJ2-1, with D perhaps matching TRBD1 (6 bases). The germline CDR1 and CDR2 sequences are MNHEY and SVGEGT. V lost 6 bases and J 9 bases, leaving 18 bases between the germline ends. This CDR3 is built from 14 residues. The part of the CDR3 DNA that was read is TGTGCCAGCAGGGACAGCGCCCGGGTAAGTGAG. The encoded protein is CASRDSARVSE. The whole CDR3 is CASRDSARVSEQFF.

The sample holds many counts of this clone. CDR3 DNA (partial): TGCGCCAGCAGCGGGACATACGAG. Encoded protein: CASSGTYE. The whole CDR3 sequence is CASSGTYEQYF. The chain has TRBV4-1 and TRBJ2-7; possible D gene TRBD1, 6 bases. The read gets to within 3 residues of the CDR3 end, and the germline J gene fills in the rest. CDR3 length: 11 amino acids. V was trimmed by 5 bases and J by 4 bases, leaving 6 bases between them. CDR1 is MGHRA and CDR2 is YSYEKL in the germline V gene.

This clone was recorded many times. The CDR3: CASRLAGYEQFF. Incomplete CDR3 DNA: TGTGCCAGCAGACTAGCTGGCTATGAG. The chain is built from TRBV2 and TRBJ2-1, with D possibly matching TRBD2 (6 bases). The CDR3 goes on 3 residues after the read ends, and that part is filled in from the germline J gene. The CDR3 runs 12 residues. Trimming cost V 6 bases and J 8 bases, with 11 bases left between them. Germline assignment: CDR1 SNHLY and CDR2 FYNNEI. Filled out from reference TRBV2 and TRBJ2-1, the complete variable domain reads EPEVTQTPSHQVTQMGQEVILRCVPISNHLYFYWYRQILGQKVEFLVSFYNNEISEKSEIFDDQFSVERPDGSNFTLKIRSTKLEDSAMYFCASRLAGYEQFFGPGTRLTVL.

The table lists this clone with many counts. The observed sequence ends 3 residues before the CDR3 terminus, with the missing tail filled in from the germline J gene. This chain links TRBV6-2 or TRBV6-3 with TRBJ2-2; TRBD2 might be the D (6 bases). Germline CDR1 is MNHEY and CDR2 is SVGEGT. CDR3 size: 17 residues. With 6 bases removed from V and 1 base from J, the gap between germline ends came to 18 bases. The sequenced CDR3 bases are TGTGCCAGCAGAGAGGTCAGTAGCGGAGTGAACACCGGGGAG. It specifies CASREVSSGVNTGE. The whole CDR3 sequence is CASREVSSGVNTGELFF.

At least ten counts were recorded for this clone. The CDR3 end is not reached by the read, which stops 3 residues before it; the germline J gene fills it in. The chain uses TRBV2 and TRBJ2-2; D is possibly TRBD1 (6 bases). This CDR3 is built from 15 residues. The germline V gene encodes CDR1 SNHLY and CDR2 FYNNEI. V lost 1 base and J 0 bases, leaving 6 bases between the germline ends. The part of the CDR3 DNA that was read is TGTGCCAGCAGTGAAGAGGGGGCGAACACCGGGGAG. This encodes CASSEEGANTGE. The CDR3 as a whole reads CASSEEGANTGELFF.

The sample holds many counts of this clone. The sequenced fragment ends 3 residues before the CDR3 boundary, so the rest is inferred from the germline J gene. The gene calls are TRBV30 and TRBJ1-5; D might be TRBD1 (6 bases). This CDR3 comprises 13 residues. V lost 5 bases and J lost 7, with 15 bases in between. The germline V gene encodes CDR1 GTSNPN and CDR2 SVGIG (reference sequence). CDR3 DNA (partial): TGTGCCTGGGATCGGGACACCAACCAGCCC. It translates to CAWDRDTNQP. Given in full, the CDR3 is CAWDRDTNQPQHF. The variable domain in full, with the rest retrieved from reference TRBV30 and TRBJ1-5, is SQTIHQWPATLVQPVGSPLSLECTVEGTSNPNLYWYRQAAGRGLQLLFYSVGIGQISSEVPQNLSASRPQDRQFILSSKKLLLSDSGFYLCAWDRDTNQPQHFGDGTRLSIL.